These T cell receptor beta chains were read from a single sample in a study of blood T cell repertoires in COVID-19. Method: immunoSEQ multiplex PCR; TCRdb's copy keeps in-frame clones and lacks some. The table shows 99,000 or so clones, with around nine tenths occurring only once. What was sequenced was peripheral blood. The receptor set was obtained from a human donor in a cohort sampled during active COVID-19. CDR3s include the opening cysteine and the closing phenylalanine or tryptophan. A D gene is named only where the DNA matches it firmly. Only some rows state a clone size, as once, few, many or a class for expanded clones.

j_gene,d_gene,v_gene,abundance,CDR3aa,CDR3nt
TRBJ2-2,TRBD1,TRBV19,-,CASRDRAGTGELFF,TGTGCCAGTAGGGACAGGGCGGGGACCGGGGAGCTGTTTTTT
TRBJ2-5,TRBD2,TRBV3-1/TRBV3-2,-,CASSQGTSGQETQYF,TGTGCCAGCAGTCAAGGGACTAGCGGCCAAGAGACCCAGTACTTC
TRBJ2-1,TRBD1,TRBV27,-,CASSPFRDRDQFF,TGTGCCAGCAGTCCATTCCGGGACAGGGATCAGTTCTTC
TRBJ2-7,-,TRBV7-6,-,CASSLAGGVSSYEQYF,TGTGCCAGCAGCTTAGCCGGCGGAGTTAGCTCCTACGAGCAGTACTTC
TRBJ2-3,TRBD2,TRBV7-9,-,CASSKTRLAGTPDTQYF,TGTGCCAGCAGCAAAACACGACTAGCGGGGACACCAGATACGCAGTATTTT
TRBJ2-1,TRBD1,TRBV28,-,CASRTPGQGNNEQFF,TGTGCCAGCAGGACCCCGGGACAGGGGAACAATGAGCAGTTCTTC
TRBJ1-2,-,TRBV20-1,-,CSARQGYGYTF,TGCAGTGCTAGGCAGGGCTATGGCTACACCTTC
TRBJ2-6,TRBD1,TRBV6-1,-,CASSGSQGSGANVLTF,TGTGCCAGCAGTGGCTCACAGGGGTCGGGGGCCAACGTCCTGACTTTC
TRBJ1-5,TRBD1,TRBV5-1,-,CASSSQGAEPQHF,TGCGCCAGCAGCTCCCAGGGGGCAGAGCCCCAGCATTTT
TRBJ2-3,-,TRBV5-8,few,CASSLRGISTDTQYF,TGTGCCAGCAGCTTGCGCGGTATCTCTACAGATACGCAGTATTTT
TRBJ1-1,-,TRBV27,-,CASSVISRTQTGNTEAFF,TGTGCCAGCAGTGTTATTTCCCGGACCCAGACAGGGAACACTGAAGCTTTCTTT
TRBJ1-6,-,TRBV28,-,CASSFYSHSSYNSPLHF,TGTGCCAGCAGTTTTTATTCGCACAGCTCCTATAATTCACCCCTCCACTTT
TRBJ1-6,-,TRBV25-1,-,CASSESAVLPQPLHF,TGTGCCAGCAGTGAATCGGCAGTACTACCCCAGCCCCTCCACTTT
TRBJ1-5,TRBD1,TRBV25-1,few,CARGRTGTNQPQHF,TGTGCCAGGGGGCGGACAGGAACTAATCAGCCCCAGCATTTT
TRBJ2-3,TRBD1,TRBV27,-,CASSGTGGLTDTQYF,TGTGCCAGCAGTGGGACAGGGGGCCTCACAGATACGCAGTATTTT
TRBJ2-3,TRBD2,TRBV7-8,-,CASSSGLAGSTDTQYF,TGTGCCAGCAGCTCGGGACTAGCGGGGTCGACAGATACGCAGTATTTT
TRBJ1-2,-,TRBV5-5,-,CASSRTGPLSGYTF,TGTGCCAGCAGCCGAACAGGGCCCCTTAGCGGCTACACCTTC
TRBJ2-7,-,TRBV7-2,once,CASSLVRGSYEQYF,TGTGCCAGCAGCTTAGTAAGGGGCAGCTACGAGCAGTACTTC
TRBJ1-2,-,TRBV5-4,once,CASSLILANYGYTF,TGTGCCAGCAGCTTGATACTAGCTAACTATGGCTACACCTTC
TRBJ2-7,-,TRBV18,-,CASSPDRKMLYEQYF,TGTGCCAGCTCACCTGACAGGAAGATGCTGTACGAGCAGTACTTC
TRBJ1-1,-,TRBV4-3,-,CASSQDGAVWDTEAFF,TGCGCCAGCAGCCAAGATGGTGCGGTCTGGGACACTGAAGCTTTCTTT
TRBJ2-6,-,TRBV6-5,-,CASSQGGGANVLTF,TGTGCCAGCAGCCAGGGGGGTGGGGCCAACGTCCTGACTTTC
TRBJ2-2,TRBD1,TRBV25-1,-,CASSETRDRGTGELFF,TGTGCCAGCAGTGAAACCCGGGACAGGGGGACCGGGGAGCTGTTTTTT
TRBJ2-7,-,TRBV7-2,few,CASSYPGRGRDEQYF,TGTGCCAGCAGCTACCCGGGTCGTGGCAGGGACGAGCAGTACTTC
TRBJ1-6,-,TRBV7-2,-,CASSPTGSYNSPLHF,TGTGCCAGCAGCCCCACGGGCTCCTATAATTCACCCCTCCACTTT
TRBJ1-2,TRBD1,TRBV9,-,CASSVADRPNYGYTF,TGTGCCAGCAGCGTAGCGGACAGGCCTAACTATGGCTACACCTTC
TRBJ2-2,TRBD1,TRBV9,-,CASSRMGQGVAGELFF,TGTGCCAGCAGCAGAATGGGACAGGGGGTAGCCGGGGAGCTGTTTTTT
TRBJ2-5,TRBD2,TRBV29-1,-,CSVTGFPAGGVETQYF,TGCAGCGTTACCGGGTTTCCGGCGGGGGGTGTGGAGACCCAGTACTTC